The rows below give T cell receptor beta chains drawn from one sample of a study of T cells after yellow fever vaccination. TCRdb re-analysed the 5' RACE reads in MiXCR, keeping a single row per CDR3 protein. Among some 260,000 distinct CDR3 sequences listed, about 5.2% were seen once. The sample was CD4+ T cells sorted from PBMCs, taken on the day of the yellow fever booster vaccination. These receptors all stem from a man between 18 and 29 years old who received the YFV17D yellow fever vaccine. Each CDR3 is given with its conserved first and last residue. The D gene is left open where the match is weak. The size entry is marked missing in some rows and otherwise reads once, few, many or a size class.

cdr3_aa,cdr3_nt,d_call,v_call,clone_size,j_call
CASSSSRVFSYNEQFF,TGTGCCAGCAGCTCGAGTAGAGTTTTTTCCTACAATGAGCAGTTCTTC,NA,TRBV9,NA,TRBJ2-1
CASSLLTVNTGELFF,TGCGCCAGCAGCTTGTTGACGGTGAACACCGGGGAGCTGTTTTTT,NA,TRBV5-1,many,TRBJ2-2
CASKITDRVGGRTGELFF,TGTGCCAGCAAAATTACCGATCGGGTGGGGGGACGGACCGGGGAGCTGTTTTTT,NA,TRBV12-3/TRBV12-4,NA,TRBJ2-2
CASSLGLNNEQFF,TGTGCCAGCAGTTTGGGACTAAACAATGAGCAGTTCTTC,TRBD2,TRBV2,NA,TRBJ2-1
CASSSGLTGRETQYF,TGCGCCAGCAGCTCCGGACTCACTGGGAGGGAGACCCAGTACTTC,NA,TRBV5-1,few,TRBJ2-5
CASSYPPLRKFF,TGTGCCAGCAGTTACCCCCCCCTTCGGAAGTTCTTC,NA,TRBV6-2/TRBV6-3,once,TRBJ2-1
CASSLLASGGGTQYF,TGTGCCAGCAGTTTATTGGCTAGCGGGGGGGGAACCCAGTACTTC,TRBD2,TRBV12-3/TRBV12-4,NA,TRBJ2-5
CASSVAAGTSTDTQYF,TGTGCCAGCAGCGTAGCAGCGGGTACTAGCACAGATACGCAGTATTTT,NA,TRBV9,few,TRBJ2-3
CASSLGWVSQPQHF,TGTGCCAGCAGTTTAGGGTGGGTCAGCCAGCCCCAGCATTTT,NA,TRBV12-3/TRBV12-4,many,TRBJ1-5
CASSLNRGGRNQPQHF,TGTGCCAGCAGTTTAAATCGGGGAGGCAGAAATCAGCCCCAGCATTTT,NA,TRBV28,NA,TRBJ1-5
CAISDTAKNTEAFF,TGTGCCATCAGTGATACCGCGAAGAACACTGAAGCTTTCTTT,NA,TRBV10-3,NA,TRBJ1-1
CASSQPPDTQYF,TGTGCCAGCAGTCAACCCCCAGATACGCAGTATTTT,NA,TRBV12-3/TRBV12-4,many,TRBJ2-3
CASSQPDRTYEQYF,TGTGCCAGCAGCCAACCCGACAGAACCTACGAGCAGTACTTC,NA,TRBV3-1,many,TRBJ2-7
CASSFTGTQPDTQYF,TGTGCCAGCAGCTTTACCGGAACGCAGCCTGATACGCAGTATTTT,NA,TRBV7-2,NA,TRBJ2-3
CASSLEGTTGEQYF,TGTGCCAGCAGCTTGGAGGGGACGACAGGGGAGCAGTACTTC,TRBD1,TRBV5-6,few,TRBJ2-7
CASGLVPKGGQPQHF,TGTGCTAGTGGTTTGGTACCCAAAGGGGGTCAGCCCCAGCATTTT,NA,TRBV12-5,NA,TRBJ1-5
CASSATGDQPQHF,TGTGCCAGCAGCGCGACAGGGGACCAGCCCCAGCATTTT,TRBD1,TRBV7-9,few,TRBJ1-5
CSARDTGGATDTQYF,TGCAGTGCTAGAGATACCGGGGGGGCCACAGATACGCAGTATTTT,TRBD2,TRBV20-1,NA,TRBJ2-3
CASSQRDRGDYEQYF,TGTGCCAGCAGCCAACGGGACAGGGGTGACTACGAGCAGTACTTC,TRBD1,TRBV3-1,many,TRBJ2-7
CASSLIAGNEQFF,TGTGCCAGCAGCTTGATAGCGGGGAATGAGCAGTTCTTC,TRBD2,TRBV5-6,many,TRBJ2-1
CASSLYSGANEQFF,TGTGCCAGCAGTTTATATTCTGGGGCCAATGAGCAGTTCTTC,NA,TRBV12-3/TRBV12-4,NA,TRBJ2-1
CASSQEGGSDIQYF,TGTGCCAGCAGCCAAGAGGGAGGAAGCGACATTCAGTACTTC,NA,TRBV3-1,many,TRBJ2-4
CSARPREGLPSTDTQYF,TGCAGTGCTCGCCCACGCGAGGGGCTCCCTAGCACAGATACGCAGTATTTT,NA,TRBV20-1,many,TRBJ2-3
CASSRIAGGLKQETQYF,TGCGCCAGCAGCCGGATAGCGGGGGGGCTTAAACAAGAGACCCAGTACTTC,TRBD2,TRBV5-1,many,TRBJ2-5
CATSDSSGTGAHNEQFF,TGTGCCACCAGTGATTCGTCAGGGACAGGGGCCCACAATGAGCAGTTCTTC,TRBD1,TRBV24-1,NA,TRBJ2-1
CASSFLGGPDTQYF,TGTGCCAGCAGCTTCCTGGGAGGCCCAGATACGCAGTATTTT,NA,TRBV7-2,few,TRBJ2-3